A selection of T cell receptor beta chains follows, all from one sample in a study of T cell responses to AZD1222 COVID-19 vaccine. The data were produced by immunoSEQ multiplex PCR, yet TCRdb's version contains in-frame clones alone and is incomplete. Among just under 85,000 clones listed, around 88% were seen once. The material sequenced was peripheral blood, taken on day 0 of AZD1222 vaccination. The receptors stem from an adult in good health. Each CDR3 is given without its conserved first and last residue. Each record gives: V gene, CDR3 protein.

v_gene: TRBV24-1
CDR3aa: ATSDPGLGNQPQH

v_gene: TRBV3-1/TRBV3-2
CDR3aa: ASSFGQGPGDTQY

v_gene: TRBV28
CDR3aa: ASSLPRTGRNEQY

v_gene: TRBV5-1
CDR3aa: ASSRIQADEQY

v_gene: TRBV13
CDR3aa: ASSAQNTEAF

v_gene: TRBV24-1
CDR3aa: ATSDQIAGNYNEQF

v_gene: TRBV15
CDR3aa: ATSREGQNTEAF

v_gene: TRBV29-1
CDR3aa: SADGSGEAF

v_gene: TRBV20-1
CDR3aa: SASTPAAVSYNEQF

v_gene: TRBV3-1/TRBV3-2
CDR3aa: ASSQDRVAF

v_gene: TRBV5-1
CDR3aa: ASSLEGTGELF

v_gene: TRBV28
CDR3aa: ASNKEGAGEKLF

v_gene: TRBV7-8
CDR3aa: ASSLVTRGADTQY

v_gene: TRBV5-1
CDR3aa: ASTRDRANYGYT

v_gene: TRBV27
CDR3aa: ASSSARGSYSNQPQH

v_gene: TRBV7-9
CDR3aa: ASSLSTAQKIYGYT

v_gene: TRBV28
CDR3aa: ASSSDISSSYEQY

v_gene: TRBV30
CDR3aa: ACGGTNTGELF

v_gene: TRBV19
CDR3aa: ASSTRSSYTQY

v_gene: TRBV5-1
CDR3aa: ASSDTSGHSYEQY

v_gene: TRBV9
CDR3aa: ASSVLDTPLH

v_gene: TRBV7-8
CDR3aa: ASSLVYFRASGRWNTGELF

v_gene: TRBV7-9
CDR3aa: ASSLGPLASNQPQH

v_gene: TRBV2
CDR3aa: ASTVPLAGAETQY

v_gene: TRBV5-1
CDR3aa: ASSLSTASSGANVLT

v_gene: TRBV7-2
CDR3aa: ASSLETSGSIGYEQY

v_gene: TRBV2
CDR3aa: ASKWTNNQPQH

v_gene: TRBV27
CDR3aa: ASSLSSGNNSPLH

v_gene: TRBV6-5
CDR3aa: ASSYSPVTEAF

v_gene: TRBV2
CDR3aa: ASSVDTLILQY

v_gene: TRBV18
CDR3aa: ASSQRREAGELF

v_gene: TRBV5-5
CDR3aa: ASSFLAETYGYT

v_gene: TRBV7-9
CDR3aa: ASSLAGGAQETQY

v_gene: TRBV4-1
CDR3aa: ASSQGLPRGAYNSPLH

v_gene: TRBV14
CDR3aa: ASSQTPLQNEQF

v_gene: TRBV12-3/TRBV12-4
CDR3aa: ASSPGWGNGYT

v_gene: TRBV11-1
CDR3aa: ASRPAGGAGVSTQY

v_gene: TRBV16
CDR3aa: ASSQGSGYT

v_gene: TRBV7-9
CDR3aa: ASSFQRNTEAF

v_gene: TRBV19
CDR3aa: ASSIRGMSTEAF

v_gene: TRBV5-1
CDR3aa: ASSLGGRYNEKLF

v_gene: TRBV20-1
CDR3aa: SASGSQGSKKLF

v_gene: TRBV7-2
CDR3aa: ASSLSNHGYT

v_gene: TRBV5-1
CDR3aa: ASSFWGGNTIY

v_gene: TRBV10-3
CDR3aa: AIGHEQY

v_gene: TRBV3-1/TRBV3-2
CDR3aa: ASSQGYRSGETQY

v_gene: TRBV10-3
CDR3aa: AISGDSFNQPQH

v_gene: TRBV28
CDR3aa: ASSPTLDEQY

v_gene: TRBV6-2/TRBV6-3
CDR3aa: ASSYSLGLAGVYQETQY

v_gene: TRBV28
CDR3aa: ASMEQQETQY

v_gene: TRBV12-3/TRBV12-4
CDR3aa: ASSLLRDTEAF

v_gene: TRBV5-1
CDR3aa: ASSLELGTGGFDSPLH

v_gene: TRBV21-1
CDR3aa: ASSKAPRGYSYEQY

v_gene: TRBV19
CDR3aa: ASSMRRGSQKTQY

v_gene: TRBV4-2
CDR3aa: ASSRYPRTSGRVTDTQY

v_gene: TRBV7-2
CDR3aa: ASSYREGNQPQH